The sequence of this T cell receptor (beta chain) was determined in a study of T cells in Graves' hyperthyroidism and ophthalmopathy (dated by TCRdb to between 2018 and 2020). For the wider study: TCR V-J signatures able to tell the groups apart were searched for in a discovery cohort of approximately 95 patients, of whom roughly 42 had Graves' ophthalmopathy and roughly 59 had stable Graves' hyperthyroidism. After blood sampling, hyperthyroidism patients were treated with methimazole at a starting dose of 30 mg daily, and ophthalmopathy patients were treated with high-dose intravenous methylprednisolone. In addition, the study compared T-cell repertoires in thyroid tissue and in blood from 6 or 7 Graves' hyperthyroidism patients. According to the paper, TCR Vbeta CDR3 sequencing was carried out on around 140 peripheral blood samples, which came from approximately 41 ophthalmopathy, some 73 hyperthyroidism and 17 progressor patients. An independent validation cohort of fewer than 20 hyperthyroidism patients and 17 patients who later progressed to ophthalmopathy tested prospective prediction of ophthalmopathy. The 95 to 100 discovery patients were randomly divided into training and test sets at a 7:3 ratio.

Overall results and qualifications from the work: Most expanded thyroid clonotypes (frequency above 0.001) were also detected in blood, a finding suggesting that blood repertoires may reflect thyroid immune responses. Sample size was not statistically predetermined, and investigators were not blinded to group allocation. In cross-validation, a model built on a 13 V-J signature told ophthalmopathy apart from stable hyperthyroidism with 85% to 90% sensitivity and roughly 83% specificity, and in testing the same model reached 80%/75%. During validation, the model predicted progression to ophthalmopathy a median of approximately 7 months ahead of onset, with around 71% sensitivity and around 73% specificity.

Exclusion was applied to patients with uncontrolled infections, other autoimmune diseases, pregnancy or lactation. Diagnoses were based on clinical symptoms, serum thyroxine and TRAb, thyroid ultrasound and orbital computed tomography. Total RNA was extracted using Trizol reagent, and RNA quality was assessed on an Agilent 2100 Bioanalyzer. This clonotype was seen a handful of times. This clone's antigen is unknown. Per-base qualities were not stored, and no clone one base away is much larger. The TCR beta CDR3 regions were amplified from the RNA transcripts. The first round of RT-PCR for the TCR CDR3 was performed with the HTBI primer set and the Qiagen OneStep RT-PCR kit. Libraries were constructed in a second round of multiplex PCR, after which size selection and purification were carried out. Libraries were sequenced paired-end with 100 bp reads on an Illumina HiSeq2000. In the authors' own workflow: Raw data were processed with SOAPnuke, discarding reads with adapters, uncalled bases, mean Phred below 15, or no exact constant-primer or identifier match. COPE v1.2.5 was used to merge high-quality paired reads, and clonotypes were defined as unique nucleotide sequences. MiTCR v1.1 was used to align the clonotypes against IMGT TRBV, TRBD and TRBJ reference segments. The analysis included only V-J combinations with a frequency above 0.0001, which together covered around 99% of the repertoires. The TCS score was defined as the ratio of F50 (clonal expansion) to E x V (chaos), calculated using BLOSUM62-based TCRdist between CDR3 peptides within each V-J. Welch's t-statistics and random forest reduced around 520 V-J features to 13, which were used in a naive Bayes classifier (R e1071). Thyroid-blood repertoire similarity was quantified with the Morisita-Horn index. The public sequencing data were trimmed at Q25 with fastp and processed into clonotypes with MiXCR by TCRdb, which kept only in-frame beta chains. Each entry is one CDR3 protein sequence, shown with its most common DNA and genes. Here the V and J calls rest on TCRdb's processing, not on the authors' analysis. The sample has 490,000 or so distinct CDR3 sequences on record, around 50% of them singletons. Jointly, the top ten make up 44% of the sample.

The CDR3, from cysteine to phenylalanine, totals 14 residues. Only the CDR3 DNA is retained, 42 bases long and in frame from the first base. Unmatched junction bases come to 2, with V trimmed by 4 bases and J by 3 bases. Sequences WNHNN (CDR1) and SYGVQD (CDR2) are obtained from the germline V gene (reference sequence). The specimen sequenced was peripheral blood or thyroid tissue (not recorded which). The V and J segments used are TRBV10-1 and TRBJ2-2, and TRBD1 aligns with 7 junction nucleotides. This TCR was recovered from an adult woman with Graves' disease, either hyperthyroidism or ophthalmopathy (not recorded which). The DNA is TGCGCCAGCAGTGGACAGGGCTACACCGGGGAGCTGTTTTTT. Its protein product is CASSGQGYTGELFF.